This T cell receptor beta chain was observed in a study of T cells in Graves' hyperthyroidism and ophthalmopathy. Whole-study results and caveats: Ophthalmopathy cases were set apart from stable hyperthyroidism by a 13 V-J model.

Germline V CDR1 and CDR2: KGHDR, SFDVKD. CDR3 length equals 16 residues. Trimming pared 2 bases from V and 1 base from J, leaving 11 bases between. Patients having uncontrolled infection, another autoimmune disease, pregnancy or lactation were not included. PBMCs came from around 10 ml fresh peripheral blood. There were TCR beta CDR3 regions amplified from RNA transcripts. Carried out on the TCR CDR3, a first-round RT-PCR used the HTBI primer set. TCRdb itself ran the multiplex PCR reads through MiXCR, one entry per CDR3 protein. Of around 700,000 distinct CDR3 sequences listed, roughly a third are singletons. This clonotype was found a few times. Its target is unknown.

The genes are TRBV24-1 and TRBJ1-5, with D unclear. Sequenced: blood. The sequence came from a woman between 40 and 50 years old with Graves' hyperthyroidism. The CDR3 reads CATSDSQLGSNQPQHF. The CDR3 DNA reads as TGTGCCACCAGTGATTCACAGCTAGGGAGCAATCAGCCCCAGCATTTT.